Following are 3 T cell receptor beta chains from one sample sequenced in a study of CD8 T cells in ankylosing spondylitis. TCRdb redid the calling of the 5' RACE reads with MiXCR, one entry per CDR3 protein. The table has 750,000 to 850,000 distinct CDR3 sequences, 10% to 15% seen once. Study results and limitations: Within ankylosing spondylitis blood, a TCR beta motif made up of several highly homologous variants appeared to be characteristic.

No antigen has been identified for these receptors. Specimen: blood, either unsorted or a sorted T cell fraction (not recorded which). Receptors were obtained from a male donor with ankylosing spondylitis.

This clonotype was counted between two and nine times. The gene calls are TRBV7-9 and TRBJ2-7; no reliable D call. From germline, CDR1 is SEHNR and CDR2 FQNEAQ (reference sequence). The CDR3 has 16 amino acids. V dropped 5 bases and J dropped 1 base, with 18 bases sitting between them. CDR3 coding DNA: TGTGCCAGCAGCCGTTATGGGAAAGGGAATTCCTACGAGCAGTACTTC. It encodes CASSRYGKGNSYEQYF.

This clonotype has just a few counts. The chain uses TRBV12-3 or TRBV12-4 and TRBJ1-5, with a possible D match to TRBD1 (5 bases). The CDR3 contains 18 residues. The V gene lost 2 bases and the J gene lost 6 bases, with 23 bases spanning the gap. CDR3 residues: CASSLTHLSRGTRQPQHF. DNA for the CDR3: TGTGCCAGCAGTTTAACACACCTCTCAAGAGGGACCCGTCAGCCCCAGCATTTT.

This clonotype was counted a single time. This sequence joins TRBV4-3 and TRBJ2-1; 8 bases map to TRBD2. Germline CDR1 LGHNA, CDR2 YSLEER. This CDR3 region has 16 residues. Germline trimming cut 3 bases from V and 3 bases from J; bases unmatched to any gene: 7. CDR3 in DNA: TGCGCCAGCAGCCAGCAAACTAGCGGATTCTACAATGAGCAGTTCTTC. Translating it yields CASSQQTSGFYNEQFF.